A single sample is the source of the 27 T cell receptor beta chains below, sequenced in a study of blood T cell repertoires in COVID-19. The data were produced by immunoSEQ multiplex PCR, yet TCRdb's version contains in-frame clones alone and is incomplete. The table has a few hundred thousand clones, over 75% seen once; the top ten hold roughly 2.5%. Sample: peripheral blood. These receptors were obtained from a woman between 45 and 65 years old with acute or convalescent COVID-19.

The chain uses TRBV30 and TRBJ2-1, with 11 bases identical to TRBD2. The germline V gene encodes CDR1 GTSNPN and CDR2 SVGIG (reference sequence). Trimming cost V 7 bases and J 9 bases; bases outside gene matches: 11. The CDR3 spans 14 residues. DNA of the CDR3: TGTGCCTCCATAGCGGGAGGGAACATAGGTGAGCAGTTCTTC. It is translated as CASIAGGNIGEQFF. The whole variable domain, filled in from reference TRBV30 and TRBJ2-1, reads SQTIHQWPATLVQPVGSPLSLECTVEGTSNPNLYWYRQAAGRGLQLLFYSVGIGQISSEVPQNLSASRPQDRQFILSSKKLLLSDSGFYLCASIAGGNIGEQFFGPGTRLTVL.

The sample holds one count of this clone. CDR3 protein: CASSGGQRANYGYTF. CDR3 nucleotide sequence: TGTGCCAGCAGCGGTGGACAGAGAGCTAACTATGGCTACACCTTC. The genes are TRBV7-9 and TRBJ1-2; a possible D gene is TRBD1 (6 bases). Per germline, CDR1 SEHNR and CDR2 FQNEAQ (reference sequence). The CDR3 spans 15 residues. V gave up 5 bases and J gave up 0 bases, with 13 bases separating them. Complete variable domain (other parts from reference TRBV7-9 and TRBJ1-2): DTGVSQNPRHKITKRGQNVTFRCDPISEHNRLYWYRQTLGQGPEFLTYFQNEAQLEKSRLLSDRFSAERPKGSFSTLEIQRTEQGDSAMYLCASSGGQRANYGYTFGSGTRLTVV.

In DNA form, the CDR3 reads TGTGCCAGCAGACTCGACAGGAGAACCTCCGAGCAGTACTTC. Residues: CASRLDRRTSEQYF. V usage is TRBV2 and J usage is TRBJ2-7, with D possibly being TRBD1 (6 bases). CDR3 length: 14 residues. V was pared by 6 bases and J by 6 bases, with 18 bases between. Germline lookup yields CDR1 SNHLY and CDR2 FYNNEI.

This clone was counted a single time. The chain's CDR3 is CASSGGVPVAKPQHF. CDR3 coding DNA: TGTGCCAGCAGCGGAGGCGTCCCGGTCGCGAAGCCCCAGCATTTT. The chain couples TRBV3-1 (or the pseudogene TRBV3-2) to TRBJ1-5; D remains unclear. Per the germline V gene, CDR1 is LGHDT and CDR2 is YNNKEL (reference sequence). Trimming removed 5 bases from V and 8 bases from J, with 19 bases in between. This CDR3 has 15 amino acids.

The V and J genes are TRBV20-1 and TRBJ2-7; perhaps TRBD1 as D (6 bases). Germline values: CDR1 DFQATT, CDR2 SNEGSKA (reference sequence). V lost 3 bases to trimming and J lost 2 bases, with 8 bases between them. The CDR3 totals 12 residues. The CDR3 DNA reads as TGCAGTGCTAGTACAGGGACCTACGAGCAGTACTTC. Translated, it gives CSASTGTYEQYF.

The V and J genes are TRBV7-2 and TRBJ2-2, with a tentative D call TRBD1 (5 bases). V gave up 5 bases and J gave up 4 bases, with 17 bases separating them. The germline V gene encodes CDR1 SGHTA and CDR2 FQGNSA. CDR3 length: 16 residues. The DNA of the CDR3 is TGTGCCAGCAGCCTACCACCCGTGGGGCTCACCGGGGAGCTGTTTTTT. Translation: CASSLPPVGLTGELFF.

This chain connects TRBV9 to TRBJ2-7; D perhaps matches TRBD1 (6 bases). V was trimmed by 3 bases and J by 0 bases, leaving 13 bases between them. The CDR3 has 15 residues. Germline V CDR1 and CDR2: SGDLS, YYNGEE. CDR3 coding DNA: TGTGCCAGCAGCGCTTACGGACAGAGCTCCTACGAGCAGTACTTC. It encodes CASSAYGQSSYEQYF.

The chain has TRBV6-2 or TRBV6-3 and TRBJ2-3; the match to TRBD1 covers 8 bases. V was clipped by 6 bases and J by 1 base; unmatched bases: 9. This CDR3 has 16 amino acids. Germline CDR1 is MNHEY and CDR2 is SVGEGT. The CDR3: CASSFLGQGGTDTQYF. Here the CDR3 DNA reads TGTGCCAGCAGCTTCCTAGGACAGGGAGGCACAGATACGCAGTATTTT.

The genes are TRBV28 and TRBJ2-5, with D perhaps matching TRBD2 (6 bases). The CDR3 covers 15 residues. Trimming cost V 1 base and J 5 bases, with 14 bases left between them. CDR1 and CDR2 from the germline V gene are MDHEN and SYDVKM. The CDR3 reads CASSLYNTGRETQYF. DNA for the CDR3: TGTGCCAGCAGTTTATATAACACGGGGAGGGAGACCCAGTACTTC.

The chain combines TRBV3-1 (or the pseudogene TRBV3-2) with TRBJ2-7; possibly TRBD2 for D (5 bases). The CDR3 consists of 13 residues. The V end lost 3 bases, the J end lost 6 bases, and 12 bases lay between the germline ends. Germline V gene data show CDR1 as LGHDT and CDR2 as YNNKEL (reference sequence). The CDR3: CASSHLLVAEQYF. As DNA, the CDR3 is TGTGCCAGCAGCCACCTACTAGTTGCCGAGCAGTACTTC.

This chain joins TRBV5-1 and TRBJ1-1; 7 bases line up with TRBD1. Per germline, CDR1 SGHRS and CDR2 YFSETQ. The ends lost 4 bases at V and 0 bases at J; junction bases unmatched: 6. This CDR3 is 15 amino acids long. As DNA, the CDR3 is TGCGCCAGCAGCGTTACTGACAGGGTGAACACTGAAGCTTTCTTT. This translates into CASSVTDRVNTEAFF.

V is TRBV6-2 or TRBV6-3 and J is TRBJ1-5; D possibly corresponds to TRBD1 (6 bases). The CDR3 has 15 amino acids. V dropped 5 bases and J dropped 10 bases, with 21 bases sitting between them. The germline CDR1 and CDR2 sequences are MNHEY and SVGEGT. Written as DNA, the CDR3 is TGTGCCAGCAGTGAGGACAGCTCCTTTTGGGTACCCCAGCATTTT. This sequence encodes CASSEDSSFWVPQHF.

This CDR3 reads CASSLRVLGYTF. CDR3 nucleotides: TGTGCCAGCAGTTTACGGGTCCTTGGCTACACCTTC. The chain combines TRBV28 with TRBJ1-2; D remains ambiguous. This CDR3 is 12 amino acids long. Germline assignment: CDR1 MDHEN and CDR2 SYDVKM. V was pared by 2 bases and J by 7 bases, with 8 bases between.

The rearrangement links TRBV18 to TRBJ2-7, with TRBD2 matching 8 bases. This CDR3 has 15 residues. CDR1 and CDR2 from the germline V gene are KGHSH and LQKENI. V trimming: 3 bases; J trimming: 4 bases; junction bases outside the gene matches: 8. Here the CDR3 reads CASSPLAGYAYEQYF. CDR3 DNA: TGTGCCAGCTCACCGCTAGCGGGTTATGCGTACGAGCAGTACTTC.

This chain links TRBV13 with TRBJ2-7; D ambiguous. Trimming took 5 bases from V and 4 from J, leaving 12 bases between them. The CDR3 has 13 amino acids. Germline CDR1 reads PRHDT; CDR2 reads FYEKMQ (reference sequence). The CDR3, as DNA: TGTGCCAGCAGCGGGTCTCAGGCTTACGAGCAGTACTTC. This gives the protein CASSGSQAYEQYF.

The chain employs TRBV27 and TRBJ2-1; 10 bases match TRBD1. There are 14 residues in the CDR3. Trimming cost V 5 bases and J 7 bases; bases outside gene matches: 5. Per germline, CDR1 MNHEY and CDR2 SMNVEV (reference sequence). The CDR3 sequence: CASSPWTGGNEQFF. The CDR3 nucleotides read TGTGCCAGCAGTCCTTGGACAGGGGGTAATGAGCAGTTCTTC.

The chain employs TRBV5-1 and TRBJ1-3, with D unresolved. The germline V gene has CDR1 SGHRS and CDR2 YFSETQ. Trimming stripped 4 bases from V and 2 bases from J, with 7 bases between. This CDR3 spans 13 amino acids. This CDR3 is CASSTETGNTIYF. CDR3 DNA: TGCGCCAGCAGCACTGAGACTGGAAACACCATATATTTT.

The chain recombines TRBV27 with TRBJ1-4; D is undetermined. The CDR3 is 18 residues long. Trimming removed 7 bases from V and 7 bases from J, with 28 bases in between. Looked up from germline, CDR1 is MNHEY and CDR2 is SMNVEV (reference sequence). The CDR3 sequence: CASISDLYLRCGGEKLFF. CDR3 nucleotide sequence: TGTGCCAGCATCTCCGACCTTTACTTAAGATGCGGAGGTGAAAAACTGTTTTTT.

This clone was seen a handful of times. The chain links TRBV28 to TRBJ2-1; a possible D gene is TRBD2 (6 bases). Germline CDR1 is MDHEN and CDR2 is SYDVKM. This CDR3 contains 16 residues. V was shortened by 2 bases and J by 0 bases, with 11 bases between the two germline ends. DNA of the CDR3: TGTGCCAGCAGTTTACGGGTCGGGAGCTCCTACAATGAGCAGTTCTTC. Protein sequence: CASSLRVGSSYNEQFF.

The rearrangement links TRBV2 to TRBJ2-1, with D possibly being TRBD1 (6 bases). The CDR3 loop spans 13 amino acids. Trimming left V 8 bases short and J 6 bases short, with 14 bases between. Germline assignment: CDR1 SNHLY and CDR2 FYNNEI. The chain's CDR3 is CASGQGYGNEQFF. The CDR3, as DNA: TGTGCCAGCGGTCAGGGGTACGGCAATGAGCAGTTCTTC.

This clone was picked up one time. The genes are TRBV11-3 and TRBJ1-5; 9 bases match TRBD1. Germline-derived CDR1 and CDR2 are SGHNT and YENEEA. Losses at the gene ends were 5 bases for V and 9 bases for J; bases not matched to a gene: 17. CDR3 length: 17 amino acids. The CDR3 protein is CASSIGTGLFQGPPQHF. The CDR3 DNA reads as TGTGCCAGCAGCATCGGGACAGGGCTTTTTCAGGGGCCGCCCCAGCATTTT.

This chain uses TRBV7-9 with TRBJ1-4, with 10 bases that match TRBD1. CDR3 length equals 16 residues. V shed 5 bases and J 9 bases; nucleotides not matched to a gene: 12. Germline CDR1 reads SEHNR; CDR2 reads FQNEAQ (reference sequence). CDR3 amino acids: CASSTSDRGTLKKLFF. The DNA for the CDR3 is TGTGCCAGCAGCACCTCGGACAGGGGGACCTTAAAAAAACTGTTTTTT.

The chain has TRBV5-4 and TRBJ2-1; 12 bases align to TRBD2. The CDR3 loop spans 15 amino acids. Germline loops: CDR1 SGHNT, CDR2 YYREEE (reference sequence). V was pared by 0 bases and J by 8 bases, with 3 bases of the junction left unmatched. CDR3 in amino acids: CASSLGTSGKDEQFF. CDR3 coding DNA: TGTGCCAGCAGCTTGGGGACTAGCGGGAAGGATGAGCAGTTCTTC.

The chain has TRBV18 and TRBJ1-2, with 7 bases lining up with TRBD1. After removal of 3 bases from V and 5 bases from J, the junction contained 12 bases not matched to a gene. Germline V lookup: CDR1 KGHSH, CDR2 LQKENI. The CDR3 sequence is 16 residues long. CDR3 loop: CASSPRDSKGFYGYTF. Here the CDR3 DNA reads TGTGCCAGCTCACCTCGGGACAGCAAGGGGTTTTATGGCTACACCTTC.

The chain joins TRBV5-1 to TRBJ2-1; TRBD1 agrees at 9 bases. The germline V gene encodes CDR1 SGHRS and CDR2 YFSETQ. The CDR3 is 17 amino acids. J gave up 3 bases and V 5 bases, and 12 bases lay outside the gene matches. The CDR3 bases are TGCGCCAGCAGACCATATGGGGGACAGGGAGACTACAATGAGCAGTTCTTC. It codes for CASRPYGGQGDYNEQFF.

This chain links TRBV7-2 with TRBJ2-7; 8 bases fit TRBD2. CDR1 is SGHTA and CDR2 is FQGNSA in the germline V gene. The CDR3 is made up of 13 amino acids. V shed 6 bases and J 0 bases; nucleotides not matched to a gene: 1. The CDR3, as DNA: TGTGCCAGCAGAGGGACTAGCTCCTACGAGCAGTACTTC. Encoded protein: CASRGTSSYEQYF.

The rearrangement uses TRBV6-5 and TRBJ2-1; 12 nucleotides align to TRBD2. Germline trimming cut 3 bases from V and 8 bases from J; bases unmatched to any gene: 8. CDR3 length equals 16 residues. Germline CDR1 and CDR2: MNHEY and SVGAGI. In DNA form, the CDR3 reads TGTGCCAGCAGTTATGCCGGGGCTAGCGGGAGGGATGAGCAGTTCTTC. As protein: CASSYAGASGRDEQFF.